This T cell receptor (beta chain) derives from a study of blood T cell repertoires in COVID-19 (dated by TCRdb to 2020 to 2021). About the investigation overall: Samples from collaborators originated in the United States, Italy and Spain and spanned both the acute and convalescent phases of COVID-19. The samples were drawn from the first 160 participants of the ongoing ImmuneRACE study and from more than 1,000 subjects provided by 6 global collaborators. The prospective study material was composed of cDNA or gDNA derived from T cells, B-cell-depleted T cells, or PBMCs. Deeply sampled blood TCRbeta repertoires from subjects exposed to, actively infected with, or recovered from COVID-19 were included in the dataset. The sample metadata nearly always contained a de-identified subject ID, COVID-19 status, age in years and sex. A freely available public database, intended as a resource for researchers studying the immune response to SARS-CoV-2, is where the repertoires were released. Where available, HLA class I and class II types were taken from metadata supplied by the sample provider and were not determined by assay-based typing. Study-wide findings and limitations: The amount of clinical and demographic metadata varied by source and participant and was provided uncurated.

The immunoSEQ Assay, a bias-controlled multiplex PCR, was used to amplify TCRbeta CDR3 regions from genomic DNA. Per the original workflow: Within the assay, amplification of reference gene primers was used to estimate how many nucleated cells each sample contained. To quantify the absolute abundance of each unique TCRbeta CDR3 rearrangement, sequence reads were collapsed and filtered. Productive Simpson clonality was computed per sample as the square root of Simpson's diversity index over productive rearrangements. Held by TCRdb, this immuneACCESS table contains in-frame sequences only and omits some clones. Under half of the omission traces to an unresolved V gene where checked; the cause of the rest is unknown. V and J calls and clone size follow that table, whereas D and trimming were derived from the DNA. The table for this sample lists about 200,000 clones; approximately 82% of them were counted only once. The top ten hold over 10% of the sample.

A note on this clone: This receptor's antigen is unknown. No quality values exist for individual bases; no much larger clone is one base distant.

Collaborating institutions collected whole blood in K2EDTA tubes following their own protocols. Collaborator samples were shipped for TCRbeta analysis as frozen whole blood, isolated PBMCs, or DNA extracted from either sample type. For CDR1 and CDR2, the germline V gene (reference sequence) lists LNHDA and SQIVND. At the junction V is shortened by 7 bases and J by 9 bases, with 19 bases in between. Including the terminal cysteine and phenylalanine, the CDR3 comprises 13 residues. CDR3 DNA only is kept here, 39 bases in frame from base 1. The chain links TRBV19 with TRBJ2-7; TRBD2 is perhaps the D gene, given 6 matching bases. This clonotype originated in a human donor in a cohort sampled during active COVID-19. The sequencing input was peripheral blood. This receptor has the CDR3 CASTIQEGGMQYF. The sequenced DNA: TGTGCCAGTACCATACAAGAAGGCGGGATGCAGTACTTC.